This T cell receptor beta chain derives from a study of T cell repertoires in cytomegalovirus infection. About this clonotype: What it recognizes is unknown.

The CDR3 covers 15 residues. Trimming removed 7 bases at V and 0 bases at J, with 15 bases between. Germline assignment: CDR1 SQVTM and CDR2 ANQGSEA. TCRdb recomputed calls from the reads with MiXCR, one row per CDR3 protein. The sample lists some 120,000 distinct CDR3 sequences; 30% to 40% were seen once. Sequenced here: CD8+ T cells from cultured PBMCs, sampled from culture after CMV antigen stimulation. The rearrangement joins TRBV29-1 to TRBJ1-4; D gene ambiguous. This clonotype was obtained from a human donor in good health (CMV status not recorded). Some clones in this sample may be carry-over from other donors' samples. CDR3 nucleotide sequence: TGCAGCGGTTGGGTCCAACCGGCAACTAATGAAAAACTGTTTTTT. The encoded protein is CSGWVQPATNEKLFF.